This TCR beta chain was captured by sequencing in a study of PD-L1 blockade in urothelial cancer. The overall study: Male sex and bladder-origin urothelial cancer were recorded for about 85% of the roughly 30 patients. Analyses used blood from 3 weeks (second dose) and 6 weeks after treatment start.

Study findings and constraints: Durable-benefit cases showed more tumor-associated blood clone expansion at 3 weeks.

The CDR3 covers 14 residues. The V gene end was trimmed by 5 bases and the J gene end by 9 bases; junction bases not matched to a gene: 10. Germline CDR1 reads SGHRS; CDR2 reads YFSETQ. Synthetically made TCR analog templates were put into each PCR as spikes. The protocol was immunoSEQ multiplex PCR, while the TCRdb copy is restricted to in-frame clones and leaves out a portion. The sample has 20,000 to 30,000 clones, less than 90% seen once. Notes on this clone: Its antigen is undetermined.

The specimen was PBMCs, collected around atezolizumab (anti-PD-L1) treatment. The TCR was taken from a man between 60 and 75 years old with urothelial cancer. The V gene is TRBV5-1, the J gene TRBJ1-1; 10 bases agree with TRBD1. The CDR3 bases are TGCGCCAGCAGGCCGACAGGGGGCTCTTCTCAAGCTTTCTTT. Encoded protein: CASRPTGGSSQAFF.